This T cell receptor (beta chain) was sequenced in a study of immune evolution from preneoplasia to lung adenocarcinoma. Profiling relied on immunoSEQ multiplex PCR, and the TCRdb table lists in-frame clones only, not all of them. The sample includes about 11,000 clones, roughly 80% of them seen just once. Trimming took 2 bases from V and 5 from J, leaving 7 bases between them. The germline gives CDR1 SGHRS, CDR2 YFSETQ. The CDR3 totals 12 residues. Study-level findings and limits: Later-stage lesions seemingly showed higher T cell density and diversity than normal lung.

Notes on this clone: The antigen is undetermined.

The chain uses TRBV5-1 and TRBJ2-5, with unresolved D. The sequence was collected from a person in their sixties or seventies with lung adenocarcinoma. Some clones in this sample may be carry-over from other donors' samples. The material sequenced was FFPE normal lung tissue adjacent to the tumor. The CDR3 protein is CASSFLGETQYF. The CDR3 DNA reads as TGCGCCAGCAGCTTTCTGGGGGAGACCCAGTACTTC.